This entry concerns a single T cell receptor beta chain. The antigen is undetermined. Treatment noted: about 20 received Ad26.COV2.S at low or high dose, single or two shots; about 5 received placebo; per-sample allocation not given. Specimen acquisition occurred on day 63 following the initial vaccine or placebo injection. This person who donated was an adult of 18-55 years in Boston. The sample belongs to a study of Ad26.COV2.S vaccination and SARS-CoV-2 variants. Study details: The vaccine Ad26.COV2.S was put into the muscle once, or twice with 56 days between. Study observations and caveats: In TCR breadth and depth analyses, total T cell responses may have been underestimated. The study found similar non-spike TCR breadth in vaccine and placebo recipients.

The CDR3 has 13 residues. Trimming left V 0 bases short and J 5 bases short, with 7 bases between. Germline V gives CDR1 MNHNY, CDR2 SVGAGI (reference sequence). Assay used: immunoSEQ multiplex PCR; TCRdb lists only in-frame clones, some missing. This table holds around 250,000 clones, roughly 85% found once. Sequencing was performed on peripheral blood, taken in a trial of Ad26.COV2.S vaccine versus placebo. The chain joins TRBV6-6 to TRBJ1-1, with no clear D. The TCR originated in a person aged 18 to 65 who received the Ad26.COV2.S COVID-19 vaccine or a placebo. The CDR3 DNA reads TGTGCCAGCAGTTACTCATATGGGACTGAAGCTTTCTTT. Its protein product is CASSYSYGTEAFF.